The source of this T cell receptor beta chain is a study of PD-1 blockade in classical Hodgkin lymphoma. Study-level findings and limits: Complete responders matched newly diagnosed patients in baseline diversity.

The data were produced by immunoSEQ multiplex PCR, yet TCRdb's version contains in-frame clones alone and is incomplete. The repertoire holds approximately 60,000 clones, more than 70% seen once, with around 13% in the top ten. This CDR3 region has 15 residues. V dropped 7 bases and J dropped 7; count of bases not matched to a gene: 11. CDR1 is SNHLY, CDR2 FYNNEI, per germline. Exposure to brentuximab vedotin varied, and each patient had relapsed following autologous stem cell transplantation. Regarding this clone: Its antigen is not known.

The rearrangement links TRBV2 to TRBJ1-4, with 8 nucleotides matching TRBD1. This receptor was identified in a human donor with classical Hodgkin lymphoma. The sample here was peripheral blood mononuclear cells (PBMCs), taken at baseline. This chain's CDR3 is CASNFPTGESEKLFF. For the CDR3, the DNA is TGTGCCAGCAATTTTCCGACAGGGGAGAGTGAAAAACTGTTTTTT. The variable domain in full, with the rest retrieved from reference TRBV2 and TRBJ1-4, is EPEVTQTPSHQVTQMGQEVILRCVPISNHLYFYWYRQILGQKVEFLVSFYNNEISEKSEIFDDQFSVERPDGSNFTLKIRSTKLEDSAMYFCASNFPTGESEKLFFGSGTQLSVL.